The 13 T cell receptor beta chains below were found in one sample sequenced in a study of naive and memory T cell subsets. Whole-blood samples were 2 to 3 ml of peripheral blood from healthy adult volunteers. For blood and skin samples, reverse transcription used TCR alpha and beta constant primers. One entry per CDR3 protein results from TCRdb running MiXCR on the 5' RACE reads. The sample includes 25,000 to 30,000 distinct CDR3 sequences, under 30% of them seen just once. These receptors came from a female donor in good health.

The chain is built from TRBV5-1 and TRBJ2-1; 13 bases map to TRBD2. Germline assignment: CDR1 SGHRS and CDR2 YFSETQ. The V and J ends lost 3 bases and 3 bases, in that order; junction bases with no gene match: 3. The CDR3 spans 16 residues. CDR3 DNA: TGCGCCAGCAGCTCGGGACTAGCGGGATACTACAATGAGCAGTTCTTC. Amino acid sequence: CASSSGLAGYYNEQFF.

This clonotype appeared a single time. J is TRBJ2-1 and V is TRBV6-4; TRBD2 matches at 9 bases. The germline V gene has CDR1 MRHNA and CDR2 SNTAGT. The V gene end was trimmed by 4 bases and the J gene end by 9 bases; junction bases not matched to a gene: 10. This CDR3 has 15 residues. CDR3 nucleotide sequence: TGTGCCAGCAGTGCCCTAGCGGGGAGACTGTTTGAGCAGTTCTTC. It specifies CASSALAGRLFEQFF.

In this sample, this clonotype turned up many times. The CDR3 is CASSFPNGAEAFF. DNA for the CDR3: TGTGCCAGCAGCTTTCCAAATGGGGCTGAAGCTTTCTTT. The rearrangement links TRBV5-4 to TRBJ1-1; D uncertain. The germline V gene has CDR1 SGHNT and CDR2 YYREEE (reference sequence). V dropped 2 bases and J dropped 6 bases, with 11 bases sitting between them. The CDR3 is 13 residues long.

This clonotype was recorded at least ten times. The chain employs TRBV7-2 and TRBJ1-5; D unclear. Per germline, CDR1 SGHTA and CDR2 FQGNSA. V was cut by 2 bases and J by 3 bases, with 5 bases left in between. The CDR3 spans 13 residues. The CDR3 DNA reads TGTGCCAGCAGCTTAATAGACAATCAGCCCCAGCATTTT. Amino acids: CASSLIDNQPQHF.

The gene calls are TRBV20-1 and TRBJ2-7, with D possibly TRBD2 on 6 matching bases. The CDR3 consists of 15 residues. Trimming took 6 bases from V and 2 from J, leaving 20 bases between them. Germline values: CDR1 DFQATT, CDR2 SNEGSKA (reference sequence). CDR3 loop: CSATRYGGAPYEQYF. The CDR3 region has the DNA TGCAGTGCCACCCGATACGGGGGTGCCCCCTACGAGCAGTACTTC.

This clonotype was seen ten or more times. V and J are TRBV12-3 or TRBV12-4 and TRBJ1-4; tentatively, D is TRBD1 (6 bases). V lost 5 bases and J 0 bases, leaving 10 bases between the germline ends. The CDR3 runs 15 residues. CDR3 amino acids: CASSTWTATNEKLFF. CDR3 in DNA: TGTGCCAGCAGTACTTGGACAGCAACTAATGAAAAACTGTTTTTT.

J is TRBJ1-1 and V is TRBV20-1; D ambiguous. CDR1 and CDR2 (germline): DFQATT, SNEGSKA (reference sequence). V was trimmed by 6 bases and J by 5 bases, leaving 13 bases between them. The CDR3 runs 12 residues. CDR3 coding DNA: TGCAGTGCCCGGCCCCCAACTACTGAAGCTTTCTTT. Amino acid sequence: CSARPPTTEAFF.

The table lists this clonotype with many counts. The chain recombines TRBV23-1 with TRBJ2-7; no firm D call. TRBV23-1 is an ORF; its function is uncertain. The CDR3 is 14 amino acids. V gave up 10 bases and J gave up 2 bases, with 18 bases separating them. The CDR3 here is CAIPDDPGPYEQYF. DNA of the CDR3: TGCGCCATCCCCGATGATCCGGGCCCCTACGAGCAGTACTTC.

This clonotype was recorded a few times. This rearrangement joins TRBV7-6 to TRBJ2-5, with TRBD1 identical over 7 bases. CDR3 length: 15 residues. Germline lookup yields CDR1 SGHVS and CDR2 FNYEAQ. CDR3 sequence: CAILRDSSGFGTQYF. CDR3 in DNA: TGTGCTATCCTTAGGGACAGTTCTGGCTTTGGGACCCAGTACTTC.

By frequency in the sample, this clonotype is medium-sized (0.01 to 0.1%). The chain has TRBV2 and TRBJ2-3, with D perhaps TRBD2 (5 bases). The CDR3 spans 16 residues. Germline CDR1 SNHLY, CDR2 FYNNEI. Trimming stripped 6 bases from V and 2 bases from J, with 18 bases between. The CDR3 DNA is TGTGCCAGCAGACCTATCTTGACGGGGAACACAGATACGCAGTATTTT. Protein product: CASRPILTGNTDTQYF.

This clonotype is judged medium-sized. The chain is built from TRBV7-2 and TRBJ2-1; D gene unclear. The germline CDR1 and CDR2 sequences are SGHTA and FQGNSA. This CDR3 contains 13 residues. Trimming shortened V by 1 base and J by 7 bases, and 8 bases separated the two germline ends. The CDR3 nucleotides read TGTGCCAGCAGCTTAGGGCAGGTTAATGAGCAGTTCTTC. This codes for CASSLGQVNEQFF.

The chain uses TRBV9 and TRBJ2-3; 15 nucleotides align to TRBD2. This CDR3 is 17 amino acids long. J was trimmed by 6 bases and V by 3 bases; bases with no gene match: 8. The germline V gene has CDR1 SGDLS and CDR2 YYNGEE. The CDR3 DNA is TGTGCCAGCAGCGGCCCGGGACTAGCGGGAGGAGGGGATACGCAGTATTTT. This encodes CASSGPGLAGGGDTQYF. Drawing the rest from reference TRBV9 and TRBJ2-3, the complete variable domain is DSGVTQTPKHLITATGQRVTLRCSPRSGDLSVYWYQQSLDQGLQFLIQYYNGEERAKGNILERFSAQQFPDLHSELNLSSLELGDSALYFCASSGPGLAGGGDTQYFGPGTRLTVL.

As regards this clonotype: A much larger clone is a single base away; this may be a read error. The chain is built from TRBV4-2 and TRBJ1-5; D remains ambiguous. Germline V lookup: CDR1 LGHNA, CDR2 YNFKEQ. The CDR3 length is 15 residues. For the CDR3, the DNA is TGTGCCAGCAGCCAAGAAGCCGGGTCTAGTCAGCCCCAGAATTTT. Translated, it gives CASSQEAGSSQPQNF.